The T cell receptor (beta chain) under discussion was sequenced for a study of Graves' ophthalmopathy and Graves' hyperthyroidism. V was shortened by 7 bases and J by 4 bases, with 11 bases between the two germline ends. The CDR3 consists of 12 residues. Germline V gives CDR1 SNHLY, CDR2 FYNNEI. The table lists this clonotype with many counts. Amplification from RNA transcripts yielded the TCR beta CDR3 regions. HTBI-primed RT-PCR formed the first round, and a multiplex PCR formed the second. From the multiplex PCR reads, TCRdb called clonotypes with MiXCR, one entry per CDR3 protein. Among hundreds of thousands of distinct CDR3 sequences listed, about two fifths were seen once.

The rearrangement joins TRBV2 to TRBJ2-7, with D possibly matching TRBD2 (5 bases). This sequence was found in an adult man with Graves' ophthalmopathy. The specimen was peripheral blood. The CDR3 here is CASKTGIYEQYF. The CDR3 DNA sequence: TGTGCCAGCAAAACGGGAATTTACGAGCAGTACTTC.